Following are 8 T cell receptor beta chains from one sample sequenced in a study of blood T cell repertoires in COVID-19. Profiled with immunoSEQ multiplex PCR; TCRdb holds only in-frame clones, not every one. The table shows approximately 300,000 clones, with around nine tenths occurring only once. The sequencing sample was made of PBMCs or T cells enriched from blood (not recorded which). These receptors all stem from a woman aged 30 to 39 who had recovered from COVID-19.

The chain links TRBV7-9 to TRBJ1-4; D is ambiguous. The V gene lost 1 base and the J gene lost 3 bases, with 9 bases spanning the gap. This CDR3 contains 15 residues. CDR1 and CDR2 from the germline V gene are SEHNR and FQNEAQ (reference sequence). The CDR3 sequence: CASSLEQVSNEKLFF. CDR3 DNA sequence: TGTGCCAGCAGCTTAGAGCAAGTTTCTAATGAAAAACTGTTTTTT.

The V and J genes are TRBV10-3 and TRBJ1-5; no clear D. Between the trimmed V and J ends, which lost 8 bases and 4 bases, there was a span of 9 bases. The CDR3 has 12 amino acids. Germline values: CDR1 ENHRY, CDR2 SYGVKD. This CDR3 reads CAIGGENQPQHF. The CDR3 DNA is TGTGCCATCGGAGGAGAGAATCAGCCCCAGCATTTT.

The V gene is TRBV7-2, the J gene TRBJ1-5; D is unclear. The germline CDR1 and CDR2 sequences are SGHTA and FQGNSA. With 3 bases removed from V and 5 bases from J, the gap between germline ends came to 11 bases. The CDR3 consists of 14 residues. CDR3 DNA: TGTGCCAGCAGCTTGGAGGTTGTCGATCAGCCCCAGCATTTT. Translated, it gives CASSLEVVDQPQHF.

This chain joins TRBV6-6 and TRBJ2-1, with TRBD2 matching over 8 bases. CDR3 size: 16 residues. Germline V gene lookup returns CDR1 MNHNY and CDR2 SVGAGI (reference sequence). J was trimmed by 0 bases and V by 2 bases; bases with no gene match: 3. In nucleotides, the CDR3 is TGTGCCAGCAGTTACCCCACTAGCGGCTCCTACAATGAGCAGTTCTTC. This encodes CASSYPTSGSYNEQFF.

The V gene is TRBV27, the J gene TRBJ1-1; D is undetermined. Trimming left V 0 bases short and J 6 bases short, with 14 bases between. Per germline, CDR1 MNHEY and CDR2 SMNVEV (reference sequence). This CDR3 has 15 residues. In DNA, the CDR3 is TGTGCCAGCAGTTTATCTGTCCCTTTGGACTCTGAAGCTTTCTTT. Translated: CASSLSVPLDSEAFF.

This chain links TRBV19 with TRBJ1-4, with TRBD1 identical over 8 bases. The V and J ends lost 3 bases and 8 bases, in that order; junction bases with no gene match: 8. From germline, CDR1 is LNHDA and CDR2 SQIVND (reference sequence). The CDR3 extends over 15 amino acids. The CDR3 loop reads CASSIPDRVEEKLFF. The CDR3 nucleotides read TGTGCCAGTAGTATCCCGGACAGGGTGGAAGAAAAACTGTTTTTT. Supplemented by reference TRBV19 and TRBJ1-4, the full variable domain reads DGGITQSPKYLFRKEGQNVTLSCEQNLNHDAMYWYRQDPGQGLRLIYYSQIVNDFQKGDIAEGYSVSREKKESFPLTVTSAQKNPTAFYLCASSIPDRVEEKLFFGSGTQLSVL.

V usage is TRBV25-1 and J usage is TRBJ2-6, with unresolved D. Trimming took off 2 bases at V and 0 bases at J, with 5 bases between the two ends. Germline V gene data show CDR1 as MGHDK and CDR2 as SYGVNS. The CDR3 extends over 15 amino acids. The CDR3 spells CASSETNSGANVLTF. For the CDR3, the DNA is TGTGCCAGCAGTGAAACAAACTCTGGGGCCAACGTCCTGACTTTC.

The chain combines TRBV9 with TRBJ1-2, with 9 bases identical to TRBD1. This CDR3 contains 15 residues. V lost 3 bases, J lost 12 bases, and 15 bases stayed unmatched. Germline CDR1 and CDR2: SGDLS and YYNGEE. CDR3 sequence reads: CASSGRDRVKGFNTF. DNA of the CDR3: TGTGCCAGCAGCGGACGGGACAGGGTGAAAGGTTTTAACACCTTC. Drawing the rest from reference TRBV9 and TRBJ1-2, the complete variable domain is DSGVTQTPKHLITATGQRVTLRCSPRSGDLSVYWYQQSLDQGLQFLIQYYNGEERAKGNILERFSAQQFPDLHSELNLSSLELGDSALYFCASSGRDRVKGFNTFGSGTRLTVV.